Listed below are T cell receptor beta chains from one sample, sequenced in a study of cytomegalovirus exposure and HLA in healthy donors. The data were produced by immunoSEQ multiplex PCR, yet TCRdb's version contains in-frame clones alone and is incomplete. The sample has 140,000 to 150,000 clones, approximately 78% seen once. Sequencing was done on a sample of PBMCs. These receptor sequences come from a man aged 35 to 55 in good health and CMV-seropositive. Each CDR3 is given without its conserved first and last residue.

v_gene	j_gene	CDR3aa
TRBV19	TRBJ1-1	ASSISRNTEAF
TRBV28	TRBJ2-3	ASSQLGTSGKTDTQY
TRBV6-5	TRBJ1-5	ASSLEGEVTPQH
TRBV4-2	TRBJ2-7	ASSRDRVPTYEQY
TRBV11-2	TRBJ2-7	ASSRGTSGYEQY
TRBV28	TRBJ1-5	ASSTGQGYHQPQH
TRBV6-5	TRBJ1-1	ASIVTTGGTEAF
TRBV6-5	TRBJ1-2	ASRKDRLGAYGYT
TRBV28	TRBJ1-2	ASSLSPGTGNNYGYT
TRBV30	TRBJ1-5	AWSTGGRVNQPQH
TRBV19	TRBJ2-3	ASSEGLAGAPDTQY
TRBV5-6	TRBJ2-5	ASSLVGAGGAKETQY
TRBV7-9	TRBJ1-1	ASSLVFGSYVNTEAF
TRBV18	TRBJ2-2	ASSPQDRIGELF
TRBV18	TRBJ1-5	ASSPSRGDSSPQH
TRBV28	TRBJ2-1	ASSSATGETYNEQF
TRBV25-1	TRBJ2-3	ASSELGGSSSTDTQY
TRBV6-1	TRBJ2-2	ASSEALAGDTGELF
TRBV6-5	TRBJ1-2	ASSPGTGALRGYT
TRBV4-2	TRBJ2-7	ASSQEAGARNEQY
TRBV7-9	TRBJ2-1	ASSLGLAVDNEQF
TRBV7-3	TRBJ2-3	ASSDSGGAQDTQY
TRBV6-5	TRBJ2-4	ASGTVTKNIQY
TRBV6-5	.	ASSYSVTGREYEQY
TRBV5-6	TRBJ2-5	ASSLGPEQETQY
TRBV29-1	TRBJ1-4	SGGMDAKKLF
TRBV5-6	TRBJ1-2	ASSFRGRQTNYGYT
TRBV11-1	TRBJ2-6	ASSLLIGQGASGANVLT
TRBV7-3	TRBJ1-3	ASSSQGTGNTIY
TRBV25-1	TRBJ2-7	ASTASGKTYEQY
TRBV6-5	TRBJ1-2	ASSYPRGQGRSGYT
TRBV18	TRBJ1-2	ASSPGQRFYGYT
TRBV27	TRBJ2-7	ASSSSSGRREY
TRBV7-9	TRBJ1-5	ASSPTGGALNQPQH
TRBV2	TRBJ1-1	ASSGTGGKGSAEAF
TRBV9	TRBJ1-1	ASSVVEGGSAAF
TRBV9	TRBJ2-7	ASSPDMSRAREQY
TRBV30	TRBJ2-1	AWSGGRNEQF
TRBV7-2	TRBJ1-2	ASSLGLDRGYGYT
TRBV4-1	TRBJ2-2	ASSQGWAGTGRNANTGELF
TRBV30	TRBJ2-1	AWETEYNEQF